The present TCR beta chain was sequenced within a study of blood T cell repertoires in COVID-19. V lost 7 bases, J lost 4 bases, and 3 bases stayed unmatched. The CDR3 loop spans 13 amino acids. Germline V CDR1 and CDR2: LNHNV, YYDKDF (reference sequence). Sequencing was performed with immunoSEQ multiplex PCR; in TCRdb, only in-frame clones are kept and a portion is missing. Of roughly 300,000 clones in the sample, roughly 85% were seen once. This chain joins TRBV15 and TRBJ2-2; 7 nucleotides match TRBD1. The sample comprised peripheral blood. This TCR derives from a human donor in a cohort sampled during active COVID-19. The CDR3: CATMDRPTGELFF. CDR3 coding DNA: TGTGCCACCATGGACAGGCCCACCGGGGAGCTGTTTTTT. Based on the CDR3 plus reference TRBV15 and TRBJ2-2, the full variable domain is DAMVIQNPRYQVTQFGKPVTLSCSQTLNHNVMYWYQQKSSQAPKLLFHYYDKDFNNEADTPDNFQSRRPNTSFCFLDIRSPGLGDTAMYLCATMDRPTGELFFGEGSRLTVL.